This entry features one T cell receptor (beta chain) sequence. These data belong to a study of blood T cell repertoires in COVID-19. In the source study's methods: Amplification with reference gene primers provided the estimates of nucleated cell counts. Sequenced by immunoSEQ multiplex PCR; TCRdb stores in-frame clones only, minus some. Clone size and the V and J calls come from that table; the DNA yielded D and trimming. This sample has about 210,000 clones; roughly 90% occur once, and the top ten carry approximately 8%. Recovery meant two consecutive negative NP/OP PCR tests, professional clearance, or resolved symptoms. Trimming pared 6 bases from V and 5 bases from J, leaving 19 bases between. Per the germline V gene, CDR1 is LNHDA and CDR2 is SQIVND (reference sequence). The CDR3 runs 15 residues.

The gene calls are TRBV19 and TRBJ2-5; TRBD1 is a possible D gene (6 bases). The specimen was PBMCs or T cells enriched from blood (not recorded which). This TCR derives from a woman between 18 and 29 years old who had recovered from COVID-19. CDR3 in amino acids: CASSDRRDNRETQYF. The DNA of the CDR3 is TGTGCCAGTAGCGACCGCCGGGACAATCGGGAGACCCAGTACTTC. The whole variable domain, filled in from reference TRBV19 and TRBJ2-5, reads DGGITQSPKYLFRKEGQNVTLSCEQNLNHDAMYWYRQDPGQGLRLIYYSQIVNDFQKGDIAEGYSVSREKKESFPLTVTSAQKNPTAFYLCASSDRRDNRETQYFGPGTRLLVL.